In this sample, the clone carrying this T cell receptor beta chain turned up many times. Its antigen is unknown. The sample is drawn from a study of T-cell reconstitution after alpha-beta-depleted transplantation in children. Looked up from germline, CDR1 is SGDLS and CDR2 is YYNGEE. V was pared by 2 bases and J by 1 base, with 12 bases between. This CDR3 comprises 15 residues. Preparation of the TCRbeta library was carried out with unique molecular identifiers. TCRdb analysed the PCR reads with MiXCR anew, one entry per CDR3 protein. The sample shows tens of thousands of distinct CDR3 sequences, roughly 6.5% of them seen only once. Regarding the study as a whole: It was surviving recipient T cells and thymic progenitors that gave some patients high TCRbeta diversity at day 60. Where alpha-beta T cells came from about two months after transplant was reportedly several hundred expanded graft clones.

The TCR comes from a child less than two years old who had a stem cell transplant for acute myeloid leukemia, so the T cells may come from the graft donor. The genes are TRBV9 and TRBJ1-1, with D perhaps matching TRBD1 (6 bases). This specimen was peripheral blood, taken 60 days after TCRalphabeta/CD19-depleted stem cell transplant. The CDR3 sequence is CASSVGGQKNTEAFF. As DNA, the CDR3 is TGTGCCAGCAGCGTGGGGGGGCAGAAGAACACTGAAGCTTTCTTT.